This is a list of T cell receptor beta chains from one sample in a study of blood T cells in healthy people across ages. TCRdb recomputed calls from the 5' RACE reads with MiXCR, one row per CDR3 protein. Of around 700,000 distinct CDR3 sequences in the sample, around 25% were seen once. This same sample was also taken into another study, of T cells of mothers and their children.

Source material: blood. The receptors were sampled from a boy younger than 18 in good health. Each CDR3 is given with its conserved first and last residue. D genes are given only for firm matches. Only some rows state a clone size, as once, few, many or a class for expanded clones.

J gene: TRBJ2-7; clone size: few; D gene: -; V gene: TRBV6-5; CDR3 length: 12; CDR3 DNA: TGTGCCAGCAGTCCTCCCGGTAGGGAGCAGTACTTC; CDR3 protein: CASSPPGREQYF
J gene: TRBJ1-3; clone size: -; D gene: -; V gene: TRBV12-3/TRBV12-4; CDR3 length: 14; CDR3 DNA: TGTGCCAGCAGTTTTAGTTGGGAGGGGAGCACCATATATTTT; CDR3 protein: CASSFSWEGSTIYF
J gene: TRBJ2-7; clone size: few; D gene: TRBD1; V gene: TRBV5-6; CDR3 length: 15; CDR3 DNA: TGTGCCAGCAGCGGAAGGGGACAGGGGTTCTACGAGCAGTACTTC; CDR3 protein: CASSGRGQGFYEQYF
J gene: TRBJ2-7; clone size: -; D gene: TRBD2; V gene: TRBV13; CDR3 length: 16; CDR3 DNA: TGTGCCAGCAGCGGACTAGCGGGAGATTTAAGAAACGAGCAGTACTTC; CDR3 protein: CASSGLAGDLRNEQYF
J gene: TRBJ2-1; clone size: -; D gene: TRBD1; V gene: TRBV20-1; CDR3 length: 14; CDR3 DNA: TGCAGTGCTAGCGCTAGGACAGGGATCAATGAGCAGTTCTTC; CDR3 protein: CSASARTGINEQFF
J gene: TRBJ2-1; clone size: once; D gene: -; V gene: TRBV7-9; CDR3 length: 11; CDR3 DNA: TGTGCCAACGATCGGGGGTTTGAGCAGTTCTTC; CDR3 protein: CANDRGFEQFF
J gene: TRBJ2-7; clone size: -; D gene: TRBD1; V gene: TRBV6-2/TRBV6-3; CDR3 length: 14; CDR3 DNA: TGTGCCAGCATAAAACAGGGGAAGGCCTACGAGCAGTACTTC; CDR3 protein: CASIKQGKAYEQYF
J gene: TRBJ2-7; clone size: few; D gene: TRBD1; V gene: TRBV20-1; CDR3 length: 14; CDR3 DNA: TGCAGTGCTCGGGACAGGGAGGCGGTCTACGAGCAGTACTTC; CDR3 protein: CSARDREAVYEQYF
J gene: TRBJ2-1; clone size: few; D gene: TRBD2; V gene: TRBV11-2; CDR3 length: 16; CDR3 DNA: TGTGCCAGCAGCTTAGAAGGCGGGGGGGCTTACAATGAGCAGTTCTTC; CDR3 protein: CASSLEGGGAYNEQFF
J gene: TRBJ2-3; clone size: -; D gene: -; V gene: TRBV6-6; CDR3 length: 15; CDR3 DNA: TGTGCCAGCAGTTACTCGGGCAGGGACACAGATACGCAGTATTTT; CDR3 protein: CASSYSGRDTDTQYF
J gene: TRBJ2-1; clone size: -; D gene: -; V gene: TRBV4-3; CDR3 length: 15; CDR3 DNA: TGCGCCAGCAGCCAAGATCGTGCGGGGCGCAATGAGCAGTTCTTC; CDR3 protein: CASSQDRAGRNEQFF
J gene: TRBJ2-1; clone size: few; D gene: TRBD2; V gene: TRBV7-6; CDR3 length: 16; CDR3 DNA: TGTGCCAGCAGCATCGGACTAGCGGGAGGGCCTGATGAGCAGTTCTTC; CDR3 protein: CASSIGLAGGPDEQFF
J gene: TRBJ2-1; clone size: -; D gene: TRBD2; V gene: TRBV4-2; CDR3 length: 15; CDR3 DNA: TGTGCCAGCAGCCCTAATGCGGGAGGTAAGAATGAGCAGTTCTTC; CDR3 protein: CASSPNAGGKNEQFF
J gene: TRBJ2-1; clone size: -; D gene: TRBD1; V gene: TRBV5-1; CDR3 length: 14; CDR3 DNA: TGCGCCAGCAGCCCCGGGACAGGGGAAAATGAGCAGTTCTTC; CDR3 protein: CASSPGTGENEQFF
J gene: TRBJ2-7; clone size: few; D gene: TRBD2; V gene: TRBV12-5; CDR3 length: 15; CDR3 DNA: TGTGCTAGCCTTCCCGGGACTAGCGGGAGGAACGAGCAGTACTTC; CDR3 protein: CASLPGTSGRNEQYF
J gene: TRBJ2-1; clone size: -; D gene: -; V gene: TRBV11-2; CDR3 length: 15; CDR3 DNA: TGTGCCAGCAGCTTAGATAGCCCTTCCTACAATGAGCAGTTCTTC; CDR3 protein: CASSLDSPSYNEQFF
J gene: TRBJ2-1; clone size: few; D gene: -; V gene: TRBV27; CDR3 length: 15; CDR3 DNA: TGTGCCAGCAGTTTATCCCAGGCAGGGTACAATGAGCAGTTCTTC; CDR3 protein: CASSLSQAGYNEQFF
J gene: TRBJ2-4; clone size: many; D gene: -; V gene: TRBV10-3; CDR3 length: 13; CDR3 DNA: TGTGCCATCAGTGAGGCACTCAAAAACATTCAGTACTTC; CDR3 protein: CAISEALKNIQYF
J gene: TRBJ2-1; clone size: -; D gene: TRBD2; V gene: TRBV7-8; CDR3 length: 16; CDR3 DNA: TGTGCCAGCAGCCCGAGCGGGGCCAGCTCCTACAATGAGCAGTTCTTC; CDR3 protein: CASSPSGASSYNEQFF
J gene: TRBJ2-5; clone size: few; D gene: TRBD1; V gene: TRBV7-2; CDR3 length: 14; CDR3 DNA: TGTGCCAGCAGCTCGCGACAGGGTAAAGAGACCCAGTACTTC; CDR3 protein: CASSSRQGKETQYF
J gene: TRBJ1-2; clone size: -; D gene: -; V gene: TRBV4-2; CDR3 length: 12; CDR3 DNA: TGTGCCAGCAGCCGCGACGGGCGAGGCTACACCTTC; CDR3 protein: CASSRDGRGYTF
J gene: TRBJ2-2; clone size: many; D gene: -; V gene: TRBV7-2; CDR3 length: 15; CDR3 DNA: TGTGCCAGCAGCTTAGTAGCTTCGAACACCGGGGAGCTGTTTTTT; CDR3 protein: CASSLVASNTGELFF
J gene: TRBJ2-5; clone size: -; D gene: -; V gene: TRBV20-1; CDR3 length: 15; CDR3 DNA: TGCAGTGCTAGTAGTAGGGGCGGCAACCAAGAGACCCAGTACTTC; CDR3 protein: CSASSRGGNQETQYF
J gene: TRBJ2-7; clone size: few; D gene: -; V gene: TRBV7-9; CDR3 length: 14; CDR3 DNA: TGTGCCAGCAGCCCCCCCGGGGGATTCCACGAGCAGTACTTC; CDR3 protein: CASSPPGGFHEQYF
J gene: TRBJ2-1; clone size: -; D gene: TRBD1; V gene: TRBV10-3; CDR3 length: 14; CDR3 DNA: TGTGCCATCAGTGGGGACAGGCTTTACAATGAGCAGTTCTTC; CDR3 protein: CAISGDRLYNEQFF
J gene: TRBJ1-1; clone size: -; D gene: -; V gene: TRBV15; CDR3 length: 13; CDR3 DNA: TGTGCCACCAGCAGAGTAGGGATCACTGAAGCTTTCTTT; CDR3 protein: CATSRVGITEAFF
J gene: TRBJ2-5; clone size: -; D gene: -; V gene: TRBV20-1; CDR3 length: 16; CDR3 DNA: TGCAGTGCGCCCCCAGCGGGACAGCCCATCAGAAAGACCCAGTACTTC; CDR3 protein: CSAPPAGQPIRKTQYF
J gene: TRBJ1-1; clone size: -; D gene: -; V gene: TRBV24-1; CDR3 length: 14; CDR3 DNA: TGTGCCACCAGTGATCCCTTCGGCGGCACTGAAGCTTTCTTT; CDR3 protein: CATSDPFGGTEAFF
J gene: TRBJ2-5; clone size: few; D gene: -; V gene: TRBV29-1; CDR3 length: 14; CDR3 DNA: TGCAGCGTTGAGTGGGACATACCCTGGGAGACCCAGTACTTC; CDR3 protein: CSVEWDIPWETQYF
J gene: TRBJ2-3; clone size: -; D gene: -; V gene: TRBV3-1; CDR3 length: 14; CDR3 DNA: TGTGCCAGCAGCCAAGATCTGACAACAGATACGCAGTATTTT; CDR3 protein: CASSQDLTTDTQYF
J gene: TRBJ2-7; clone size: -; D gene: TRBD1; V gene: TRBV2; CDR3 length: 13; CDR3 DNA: TGTGCCACTCAAATTGACAGGGCCTACGAGCAGTACTTC; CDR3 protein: CATQIDRAYEQYF
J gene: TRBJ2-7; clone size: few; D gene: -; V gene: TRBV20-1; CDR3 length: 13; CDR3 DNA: TGCAGTGCCTTGGGCAGGGACCTCTACGAGCAGTACTTC; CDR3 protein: CSALGRDLYEQYF
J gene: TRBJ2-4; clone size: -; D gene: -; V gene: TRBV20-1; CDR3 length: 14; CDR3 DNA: TGCAGTGCTAGAGATGACGCGGGGTTGAACATTCAGTACTTC; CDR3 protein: CSARDDAGLNIQYF
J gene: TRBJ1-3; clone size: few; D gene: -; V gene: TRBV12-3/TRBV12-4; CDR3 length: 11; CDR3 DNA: TGTGCCAGCAGTTTATCTGACACCATATATTTT; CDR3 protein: CASSLSDTIYF
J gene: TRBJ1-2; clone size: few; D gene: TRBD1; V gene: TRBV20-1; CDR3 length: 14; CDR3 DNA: TGCAGTGCTAGCGGACAGGGGCTTAACTATGGCTACACCTTC; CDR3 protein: CSASGQGLNYGYTF
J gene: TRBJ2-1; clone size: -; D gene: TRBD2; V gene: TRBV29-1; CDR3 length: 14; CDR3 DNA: TGCAGCGTGCGGGGGGCAGGGTCTTACAATGAGCAGTTCTTC; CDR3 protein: CSVRGAGSYNEQFF
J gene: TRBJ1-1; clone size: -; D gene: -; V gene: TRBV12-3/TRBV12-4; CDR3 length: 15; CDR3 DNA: TGTGCCAGCAGTTTAGCCCCCTACACGGGCACTGAAGCTTTCTTT; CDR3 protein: CASSLAPYTGTEAFF
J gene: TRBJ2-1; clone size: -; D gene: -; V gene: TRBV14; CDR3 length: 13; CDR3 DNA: TGTGCCAGCAGCCAGAGATGGAGCAATGAGCAGTTCTTC; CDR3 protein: CASSQRWSNEQFF